This is a list of T cell receptor beta chains from one sample in a study of early T cells in non-severe SARS-CoV-2 infection. TCRdb re-called the 5' RACE reads through MiXCR, storing one row per CDR3 protein. Among about 68,000 distinct CDR3 sequences listed, 9% to 15% were seen once. Material for sequencing was whole blood. The receptors come from an adult who was a healthcare worker with PCR-confirmed SARS-CoV-2 infection or an uninfected control (not recorded which). CDR3s include the opening cysteine and the closing phenylalanine or tryptophan. The order of the fields is clone size, J gene, D gene, V gene, CDR3 protein, CDR3 DNA. A D gene is named only where the DNA matches it firmly. The listing skips clone size in some rows; elsewhere it reads once, few, many or a size class.

NA TRBJ1-4 NA TRBV7-9 CASSLDLGQGEKLFF TGTGCCAGCAGCTTAGACCTGGGCCAAGGAGAAAAACTGTTTTTT
few TRBJ2-3 NA TRBV20-1 CSARIKSTDTQYF TGCAGTGCTAGAATAAAGAGCACAGATACGCAGTATTTT
few TRBJ1-1 NA TRBV6-6 CASSYRTASGTAFF TGTGCCAGCAGTTATAGAACAGCAAGCGGCACGGCTTTCTTT
few TRBJ1-5 NA TRBV20-1 CSVGRNNQPQHF TGCAGTGTGGGACGGAACAATCAGCCCCAGCATTTT
NA TRBJ1-1 NA TRBV7-3 CASSLTRSGEAFF TGTGCCAGCAGCTTAACAAGGTCAGGTGAAGCTTTCTTT
NA TRBJ1-1 NA TRBV18 CASSPKGGAGTEAFF TGTGCCAGCTCACCTAAAGGGGGGGCGGGCACTGAAGCTTTCTTT
NA TRBJ2-1 NA TRBV28 CASITTGGLYNEQFF TGTGCCAGCATCACAACGGGGGGCCTGTACAATGAGCAGTTCTTC
few TRBJ2-7 TRBD1 TRBV10-3 CATRQGGHEQYF TGTGCCACTAGACAGGGCGGCCACGAGCAGTACTTC
many TRBJ1-5 NA TRBV20-1 CSALSWGGRQAHRENQPQHF TGCAGTGCCCTGAGTTGGGGAGGGCGACAGGCCCACCGGGAAAATCAGCCCCAGCATTTT
NA TRBJ2-3 NA TRBV5-1 CASSLAGQDTQYF TGCGCCAGCAGCTTGGCGGGACAAGATACGCAGTATTTT
many TRBJ1-5 NA TRBV18 CASSPRAGYQPQHF TGTGCCAGCTCACCACGGGCAGGGTATCAGCCCCAGCATTTT
many TRBJ2-7 TRBD2 TRBV6-6 CASTSGGTSGGYEQYF TGTGCCAGCACTTCGGGAGGGACTAGCGGGGGATACGAGCAGTACTTC
few TRBJ1-2 NA TRBV4-3 CASSQEWQGYGYTF TGCGCCAGCAGCCAAGAGTGGCAGGGCTATGGCTACACCTTC
NA TRBJ1-2 NA TRBV19 CASMGPGERYGYTF TGTGCCAGTATGGGCCCCGGGGAGCGATATGGCTACACCTTC
NA TRBJ2-1 NA TRBV6-5 CASSYQRNNEQFF TGTGCCAGCAGTTACCAAAGGAACAATGAGCAGTTCTTC
many TRBJ1-1 NA TRBV6-2/TRBV6-3 CATRDTPNTEAFF TGTGCCACCCGGGACACCCCGAACACTGAAGCTTTCTTT
few TRBJ1-2 TRBD1 TRBV5-4 CASSLGEGADYGYTF TGTGCCAGCAGCTTGGGAGAGGGGGCGGACTATGGCTACACCTTC
few TRBJ2-7 TRBD2 TRBV29-1 CSVGEGSYEQYF TGCAGCGTTGGGGAGGGTTCCTACGAGCAGTACTTC
few TRBJ1-1 NA TRBV6-1 CASSEQENTEAFF TGTGCCAGCAGTGAACAGGAAAACACTGAAGCTTTCTTT
NA TRBJ2-1 NA TRBV7-9 CASSLWGRLVNEQFF TGTGCCAGCAGCTTATGGGGACGGCTTGTGAATGAGCAGTTCTTC
NA TRBJ1-2 TRBD1 TRBV7-2 CASSHPTGAPYGYTF TGTGCCAGCAGCCACCCGACAGGGGCCCCGTATGGCTACACCTTC